A selection of T cell receptor beta chains follows, all from one sample in a study of OX40 agonist ivuxolimab in advanced cancers. The method was immunoSEQ multiplex PCR; TCRdb's version includes in-frame clones alone and lacks a portion of them. This repertoire shows tens of thousands of clones, 75% to 90% found once; its top ten account for roughly 1.3%. Sequenced here: CD4+ or CD8+ T cells sorted from blood, sampled in a trial of the OX40 agonist ivuxolimab. Receptor source: an adult with an advanced solid tumor such as melanoma, head and neck, liver or kidney cancer. Both conserved end residues are part of each CDR3. D genes are given only for firm matches. Size values are once, few and many counts, or a class for expanded clones, and some rows have none.

DNA: TGCAGCGTTCAAGCTCAGGGGGCAACTAATGAAAAACTGTTTTTT
CDR3: CSVQAQGATNEKLFF
J: TRBJ1-4
V: TRBV29-1
size: NA
D: TRBD1

DNA: TGTGCCAGCAGCTTGGCCATGGGCTTGAACACTGAAGCTTTCTTT
CDR3: CASSLAMGLNTEAFF
J: TRBJ1-1
V: TRBV5-6
size: NA
D: NA

DNA: TGTGCCAGCAGTGAAGGGACAGCTTTATATGGCTACACCTTC
CDR3: CASSEGTALYGYTF
J: TRBJ1-2
V: TRBV2
size: NA
D: NA

DNA: TGTGCCAGCTCACCCCCGGGACAGACCTACGAGCAGTACTTC
CDR3: CASSPPGQTYEQYF
J: TRBJ2-7
V: TRBV18
size: NA
D: TRBD1

DNA: TGTGCCAGCAAAGGGGGTTCGAAGACCGAGCAGTACTTC
CDR3: CASKGGSKTEQYF
J: TRBJ2-7
V: TRBV2
size: NA
D: NA

DNA: TGTGCCTGGAGTCGTGTTCAGGGGGGGGAAAAACTGTTTTTT
CDR3: CAWSRVQGGEKLFF
J: TRBJ1-4
V: TRBV30
size: NA
D: TRBD1

DNA: TGTGCCAGCAGCTTAGAGAGTTCGGGATACGAGCAGTACTTC
CDR3: CASSLESSGYEQYF
J: TRBJ2-7
V: TRBV7-3
size: NA
D: NA

DNA: TGTGCCAGCTCACCACCGACACTCTACGAGCAGTACTTC
CDR3: CASSPPTLYEQYF
J: TRBJ2-7
V: TRBV18
size: NA
D: NA

DNA: TGTGCCACCAGCCCCAGGGCGGCTAATGAAAAACTGTTTTTT
CDR3: CATSPRAANEKLFF
J: TRBJ1-4
V: TRBV15
size: NA
D: NA

DNA: TGTGCCAGCAGTTCCCGAGCGAGCCCTATAGCCAAAAACATTCAGTACTTC
CDR3: CASSSRASPIAKNIQYF
J: TRBJ2-4
V: TRBV27
size: once
D: NA

DNA: TGTGCCAGCAGCCTCGGGACAGGGCCTCAGCCCCAGCATTTT
CDR3: CASSLGTGPQPQHF
J: TRBJ1-5
V: TRBV5-4
size: NA
D: TRBD1

DNA: TGTGCCAGCAGCCAAGGCAGGGGAAATCAGCCCCAGCATTTT
CDR3: CASSQGRGNQPQHF
J: TRBJ1-5
V: TRBV14
size: NA
D: NA

DNA: TGTGCCACCAGCAGAGTTGGACAGGGAGAAAACATTCAGTACTTC
CDR3: CATSRVGQGENIQYF
J: TRBJ2-4
V: TRBV15
size: NA
D: TRBD1

DNA: TGCAGCGTTATACCGGGACAGGGGAATGAAAAACTGTTTTTT
CDR3: CSVIPGQGNEKLFF
J: TRBJ1-4
V: TRBV29-1
size: few
D: TRBD1

DNA: TGCGCCAGCAGTGCACGGCAGTCTCTCGGGGAGCAGTACTTC
CDR3: CASSARQSLGEQYF
J: TRBJ2-7
V: TRBV10-1
size: NA
D: NA

DNA: TGTGCCAGCACCAAGTGGGGACTAGCGGGTCCCACAGATACGCAGTATTTT
CDR3: CASTKWGLAGPTDTQYF
J: TRBJ2-3
V: TRBV7-9
size: NA
D: TRBD2

DNA: TGCGCCAGCACTAGCGGGAGGGCCGGAACCATCTACGAGCAGTACTTC
CDR3: CASTSGRAGTIYEQYF
J: TRBJ2-7
V: TRBV10-2
size: NA
D: TRBD2

DNA: TGTGCCAGCAGGGGACAGAAGCCTAGCTCCTACAATGAGCAGTTCTTC
CDR3: CASRGQKPSSYNEQFF
J: TRBJ2-1
V: TRBV6-6
size: NA
D: TRBD1

DNA: TGTGCCAGCAGGGACCCGGGAGGGAACAATGAGCAGTTCTTC
CDR3: CASRDPGGNNEQFF
J: TRBJ2-1
V: TRBV6-6
size: many
D: TRBD2

DNA: TGTGCCAGCAGAGGGGGCTCCGGCAATCAGCCCCAGCATTTT
CDR3: CASRGGSGNQPQHF
J: TRBJ1-5
V: TRBV6-5
size: NA
D: TRBD1

DNA: TGTGCCAGCATGTGGGCCATACCAGGAAAGACCTATGGCTACACCTTC
CDR3: CASMWAIPGKTYGYTF
J: TRBJ1-2
V: TRBV7-9
size: NA
D: NA

DNA: TGTGCCAGCAGTCCACGGGTTGAGAACACTGAAGCTTTCTTT
CDR3: CASSPRVENTEAFF
J: TRBJ1-1
V: TRBV6-6
size: NA
D: NA

DNA: TGCGCCAGCAGCCAGGGGGACACCTCTGGAAACACCATATATTTT
CDR3: CASSQGDTSGNTIYF
J: TRBJ1-3
V: TRBV4-1
size: NA
D: NA

DNA: TGTGCCAGCAGCGTAGAACCGAACACCGGGGAGCTGTTTTTT
CDR3: CASSVEPNTGELFF
J: TRBJ2-2
V: TRBV9
size: NA
D: NA

DNA: TGCGCCAGCAGCTTGGGCGTCGAGATCTCTGGAAACACCATATATTTT
CDR3: CASSLGVEISGNTIYF
J: TRBJ1-3
V: TRBV5-1
size: NA
D: NA

DNA: TGTGCCTGGAGTGTCAATTGGGACACCATATATTTT
CDR3: CAWSVNWDTIYF
J: TRBJ1-3
V: TRBV30
size: NA
D: NA

DNA: TGCAGTGCTAGAGCCCTTTACGAGCAGTACTTC
CDR3: CSARALYEQYF
J: TRBJ2-7
V: TRBV20-1
size: few
D: NA

DNA: TGTGCCAGCAGCCAAGATAAACTAGCGGGGGGTAGGGGAGATACGCAGTATTTT
CDR3: CASSQDKLAGGRGDTQYF
J: TRBJ2-3
V: TRBV4-2
size: NA
D: TRBD2

DNA: TGTGCCAGTAGCCCTCGTGGGACAGGGGGCACTGAAGCTTTCTTT
CDR3: CASSPRGTGGTEAFF
J: TRBJ1-1
V: TRBV19
size: NA
D: TRBD1

DNA: TGTGCCAGCAGCTCCCGACGGGGGCCCCAGCATTTT
CDR3: CASSSRRGPQHF
J: TRBJ1-5
V: TRBV7-2
size: NA
D: NA

DNA: TGCAGCGTCGACGACAGGGGACCTGAAGCTTTCTTT
CDR3: CSVDDRGPEAFF
J: TRBJ1-1
V: TRBV29-1
size: NA
D: TRBD1

DNA: TGTGCCAGCAGGGCTGGGAGGGTGTACACTGAAGCTTTCTTT
CDR3: CASRAGRVYTEAFF
J: TRBJ1-1
V: TRBV21-1
size: NA
D: NA

DNA: TGCAGCGTTGAGCGATCGGGAGATACGCAGTATTTT
CDR3: CSVERSGDTQYF
J: TRBJ2-3
V: TRBV29-1
size: NA
D: NA

DNA: TGTGCCAGCAGCCCAGGACGATTAGATACGCAGTATTTT
CDR3: CASSPGRLDTQYF
J: TRBJ2-3
V: TRBV7-6
size: NA
D: NA

DNA: TGCGCCAGCAGCCAACGCGACAGGGGGGAGCAGTACTTC
CDR3: CASSQRDRGEQYF
J: TRBJ2-7
V: TRBV4-1
size: NA
D: TRBD1